The 27 T cell receptor beta chains below come from one sample, sequenced in a study of T-cell memory formation after mild COVID-19. MiXCR, applied by TCRdb to the 5' RACE reads, yields one record per CDR3 protein. The table records roughly 500,000 distinct CDR3 sequences, around 21% of them present only once. Sequencing used PBMCs or a T cell subset sorted from them (not recorded which). Receptors originate from an adult woman who had mild COVID-19 (a few samples of this study predate the infection). Cell type and time point are not known.

This clonotype was counted at least ten times. V gene TRBV5-6 combines with J gene TRBJ1-4; D is unresolved. The CDR3 runs to 15 residues. V lost 1 base and J 6 bases, leaving 13 bases between the germline ends. CDR1 and CDR2 (germline): SGHDT, YYEEEE. The CDR3 loop reads CASSLTDWEDEKLFF. The CDR3 DNA reads as TGTGCCAGCAGCTTGACGGATTGGGAGGATGAAAAACTGTTTTTT.

This clonotype was detected a few times. The chain uses TRBV3-1 and TRBJ1-1; maybe TRBD1 (5 bases). The V gene lost 1 base and the J gene lost 1 base, with 10 bases spanning the gap. This CDR3 has 15 amino acids. Germline V lookup: CDR1 LGHDT, CDR2 YNNKEL (reference sequence). The CDR3 loop is CASSQGAGQNTEAFF. The CDR3 nucleotides are TGTGCCAGCAGCCAAGGGGCAGGACAGAACACTGAAGCTTTCTTT.

This clonotype was seen more than once but under ten times. The chain couples TRBV7-3 to TRBJ2-1, with D uncertain. The V and J ends lost 3 bases and 5 bases respectively, with 8 bases between them. CDR1 and CDR2 from the germline V gene are SGHTA and FQGTGA. The CDR3 extends over 13 amino acids. This CDR3 reads CASSFGGHNEQFF. The CDR3 coding sequence is TGTGCCAGCAGCTTTGGCGGCCACAATGAGCAGTTCTTC.

This clonotype was recorded at least ten times. This sequence joins TRBV20-1 and TRBJ2-3; 8 positions match TRBD2. Germline assignment: CDR1 DFQATT and CDR2 SNEGSKA (reference sequence). The CDR3 spans 15 residues. With V trimmed by 3 bases and J by 6 bases, 11 bases remained unmatched. For the CDR3, the DNA is TGCAGTGCTAGCGTCCGGGGGGGCTACGGGGATACGCAGTATTTT. Translation gives CSASVRGGYGDTQYF.

Only a few counts were recorded for this clonotype. J is TRBJ1-2 and V is TRBV2; possible D gene TRBD1, 6 bases. The V gene lost 4 bases and the J gene lost 4 bases, with 13 bases spanning the gap. The length of the CDR3 is 14 residues. CDR1 is SNHLY and CDR2 is FYNNEI in the germline V gene. The CDR3 DNA follows: TGTGCCAGCAGTGTGGGACAAGGAGTCTATGGCTACACCTTC. Encoded protein: CASSVGQGVYGYTF. Based on the CDR3 plus reference TRBV2 and TRBJ1-2, the full variable domain is EPEVTQTPSHQVTQMGQEVILRCVPISNHLYFYWYRQILGQKVEFLVSFYNNEISEKSEIFDDQFSVERPDGSNFTLKIRSTKLEDSAMYFCASSVGQGVYGYTFGSGTRLTVV.

This clonotype was detected only a few times. J is TRBJ2-7 and V is TRBV25-1, with TRBD1 matching over 7 bases. J gave up 3 bases and V 2 bases, and 4 bases lay outside the gene matches. Per the germline V gene, CDR1 is MGHDK and CDR2 is SYGVNS. This CDR3 comprises 14 residues. The CDR3 DNA reads TGTGCCAGCAGTGAAGGGACAGTCAACTACGAGCAGTACTTC. Translation gives CASSEGTVNYEQYF.

This clonotype has at least ten counts. This sequence joins TRBV5-1 and TRBJ2-7; D call uncertain. The CDR3 is 14 amino acids. Germline values: CDR1 SGHRS, CDR2 YFSETQ. The germline V and J ends were trimmed by 2 bases and 3 bases, with 12 bases remaining between them. CDR3 in amino acids: CASSFALGNYEQYF. The DNA for the CDR3 is TGCGCCAGCAGCTTCGCGCTAGGGAACTACGAGCAGTACTTC.

The CDR3 sequence is CASSEGGLQYF. The CDR3 DNA reads TGTGCCAGCAGTGAAGGGGGCCTTCAGTACTTC. The chain has TRBV12-3 or TRBV12-4 and TRBJ2-5, with 7 bases that match TRBD1. CDR3 length: 11 amino acids. V trimming: 5 bases; J trimming: 11 bases; junction bases outside the gene matches: 5.

This clonotype was seen at least ten times. The chain has TRBV5-1 and TRBJ2-7; 8 nucleotides match TRBD1. Looked up from germline, CDR1 is SGHRS and CDR2 is YFSETQ. Trimming removed 1 base from V and 1 base from J; junction bases left unmatched: 1. The CDR3 extends over 14 amino acids. This CDR3 reads CASSLNRGSYEQYF. The CDR3 bases are TGCGCCAGCAGCTTGAACAGGGGGTCCTACGAGCAGTACTTC.

The V gene is TRBV12-3 or TRBV12-4, the J gene TRBJ1-5; 8 bases map to TRBD1. V trimming: 3 bases; J trimming: 4 bases; junction bases outside the gene matches: 11. This CDR3 has 17 residues. In nucleotides, the CDR3 is TGTGCCAGCAGTTTCTTGGGGGGGACAGGCCCTAATCAGCCCCAGCATTTT. Residues: CASSFLGGTGPNQPQHF.

This clonotype turned up a few times. The V call is TRBV11-2, the J call TRBJ2-1, with a weak D call TRBD2 (6 bases). The V gene lost 5 bases and the J gene lost 15 bases, with 20 bases spanning the gap. Germline loops: CDR1 SGHAT, CDR2 FQNNGV. This CDR3 has 13 residues. The CDR3 loop is CASSLRDSPGLFF. DNA for the CDR3: TGTGCCAGCAGCCTGCGGGACTCCCCGGGGCTGTTCTTC.

This clonotype was picked up a small number of times. The chain uses TRBV7-9 and TRBJ1-2; 9 bases match TRBD1. V shed 6 bases and J 8 bases; nucleotides not matched to a gene: 7. Germline V CDR1 and CDR2: SEHNR, FQNEAQ (reference sequence). The CDR3 runs 13 residues. In DNA form, the CDR3 reads TGTGCCAGCAGGCTGGACAGGGGTGTAGGCTACACCTTC. Translated, it gives CASRLDRGVGYTF.

This clonotype was seen a handful of times. The chain has TRBV25-1 and TRBJ1-5; D is uncertain. V was cut by 6 bases and J by 7 bases, with 10 bases left in between. The CDR3 loop spans 12 amino acids. From germline, CDR1 is MGHDK and CDR2 SYGVNS. The CDR3, as DNA: TGTGCCAGCAGCGCCCCTGGGCAGCCCCAGCATTTT. Translating it yields CASSAPGQPQHF.

The rearrangement uses TRBV19 and TRBJ1-5; no firm D call. This CDR3 comprises 12 residues. Germline V lookup: CDR1 LNHDA, CDR2 SQIVND (reference sequence). Trimming took 5 bases from V and 6 from J, leaving 8 bases between them. CDR3 bases: TGTGCCAGTAGTGAAGTCACTCAGCCCCAGCATTTT. Amino acids: CASSEVTQPQHF.

The rearrangement uses TRBV30 and TRBJ1-2, with D possibly TRBD1 on 6 matching bases. This CDR3 is 15 amino acids long. The ends were cut back, 1 base at V and 8 bases at J, with 20 bases in the middle. Germline CDR1 GTSNPN, CDR2 SVGIG (reference sequence). The CDR3 coding sequence is TGTGCCTGGAGTGCACAGGGCCGTTCATTTTGGGGCTACACCTTC. It codes for CAWSAQGRSFWGYTF.

The chain employs TRBV12-3 or TRBV12-4 and TRBJ1-2, with 8 bases that match TRBD1. V gave up 6 bases and J gave up 0 bases; unmatched junction bases: 3. The length of the CDR3 is 14 residues. The CDR3 nucleotides are TGTGCCAGCAGACCGGGACAGGCTAACTATGGCTACACCTTC. It encodes CASRPGQANYGYTF.

The chain combines TRBV7-6 with TRBJ1-2; D might be TRBD1 (5 bases). The CDR3 consists of 14 residues. Germline CDR1 and CDR2: SGHVS and FNYEAQ. V lost 1 base and J 12 bases, leaving 18 bases between the germline ends. In DNA, the CDR3 is TGTGCCAGCAGCTTAGAGTATGGGGACGGCCCGAACACCTTC. Protein sequence: CASSLEYGDGPNTF.

This chain joins TRBV20-1 and TRBJ2-7, with 7 bases lining up with TRBD1. The J segment lost 6 bases and the V segment lost 6 bases, leaving 17 bases of the junction unmatched. The germline gives CDR1 DFQATT, CDR2 SNEGSKA (reference sequence). This CDR3 contains 15 residues. The DNA of the CDR3 is TGCAGTGCCTCCCCCTGGACAGGATCTTCGGTCGAGCAGTACTTC. This sequence encodes CSASPWTGSSVEQYF.

This clonotype showed up just a few times. J is TRBJ2-1 and V is TRBV4-3; the match to TRBD2 covers 9 bases. Germline V lookup: CDR1 LGHNA, CDR2 YSLEER. The V gene end was trimmed by 0 bases and the J gene end by 7 bases; junction bases not matched to a gene: 7. The CDR3 extends over 16 amino acids. The CDR3 sequence: CASSQDRAGGINEQFF. CDR3 coding DNA: TGCGCCAGCAGCCAAGACCGAGCGGGAGGAATAAATGAGCAGTTCTTC.

CDR3 DNA sequence: TGTGCCAGCAGCCCGCAAAATTCACCCCTCCACTTT. It yields the protein CASSPQNSPLHF. The rearrangement links TRBV7-2 to TRBJ1-6; D is uncertain. V shed 5 bases and J shed 7 bases, with 6 bases lying between them. This CDR3 is 12 amino acids long. Germline CDR1 SGHTA, CDR2 FQGNSA.

This clonotype has more than one count but fewer than ten. The V call is TRBV12-3 or TRBV12-4, the J call TRBJ2-1; TRBD2 matches 15 bases. The J segment lost 7 bases and the V segment lost 4 bases, leaving 14 bases of the junction unmatched. The CDR3 covers 19 residues. The CDR3 DNA follows: TGTGCCAGCAGTTCGGGACTAGCGGGGGGTCTTTTACTTTTTAATGAGCAGTTCTTC. Translation gives CASSSGLAGGLLLFNEQFF.

The rearrangement links TRBV12-3 or TRBV12-4 to TRBJ2-3; no clear D gene. The CDR3 loop spans 13 amino acids. V lost 5 bases, J lost 3 bases, and 9 bases lay in between. This CDR3 reads CASSPRRTDTQYF. CDR3 sequence (DNA): TGTGCCAGCAGTCCACGCCGAACAGATACGCAGTATTTT.

This clonotype was counted between two and nine times. The chain joins TRBV9 to TRBJ2-1, with TRBD1 matching over 11 bases. This CDR3 region has 15 residues. After removal of 3 bases from V and 7 bases from J, the junction contained 6 bases not matched to a gene. The germline V gene has CDR1 SGDLS and CDR2 YYNGEE. The CDR3 bases are TGTGCCAGCAGCGCACCCGGGACAGGGGGGAATGAGCAGTTCTTC. Protein: CASSAPGTGGNEQFF.

The rearrangement uses TRBV7-8 and TRBJ2-7; TRBD1 might be the D (5 bases). The germline V and J ends were trimmed by 1 base and 7 bases, with 11 bases remaining between them. Germline V CDR1 and CDR2: SGHVS, FQNEAQ. The CDR3 is made up of 13 amino acids. CDR3 nucleotides: TGTGCCAGCAGCTTAGGGGCAGGGAAAGAGCAGTACTTC. It codes for CASSLGAGKEQYF.

This clonotype was counted ten times or more. This chain links TRBV4-2 with TRBJ2-7; a possible D gene is TRBD1 (7 bases). The CDR3 extends over 15 amino acids. CDR1 and CDR2 (germline): LGHNA, YNFKEQ. Trimming pared 3 bases from V and 2 bases from J, leaving 14 bases between. CDR3 loop: CASSQETGEAYEQYF. The CDR3 bases are TGTGCCAGCAGCCAGGAAACAGGGGAGGCCTACGAGCAGTACTTC.

This chain connects TRBV6-5 to TRBJ1-2; 9 bases fit TRBD1. The CDR3 runs to 14 residues. V dropped 6 bases and J dropped 8; count of bases not matched to a gene: 10. The germline V gene has CDR1 MNHEY and CDR2 SVGAGI. CDR3 sequence: CASSTPRTGAGYTF. The CDR3 bases are TGTGCCAGCAGCACCCCCAGGACAGGGGCAGGCTACACCTTC.

This chain links TRBV7-2 with TRBJ1-3, with D unresolved. The CDR3 has 16 amino acids. The germline V gene encodes CDR1 SGHTA and CDR2 FQGNSA. Trimming cost V 2 bases and J 0 bases, with 11 bases left between them. Written as DNA, the CDR3 is TGTGCCAGCAGCTTAAATCGTGCAGACTCTGGAAACACCATATATTTT. It yields the protein CASSLNRADSGNTIYF.